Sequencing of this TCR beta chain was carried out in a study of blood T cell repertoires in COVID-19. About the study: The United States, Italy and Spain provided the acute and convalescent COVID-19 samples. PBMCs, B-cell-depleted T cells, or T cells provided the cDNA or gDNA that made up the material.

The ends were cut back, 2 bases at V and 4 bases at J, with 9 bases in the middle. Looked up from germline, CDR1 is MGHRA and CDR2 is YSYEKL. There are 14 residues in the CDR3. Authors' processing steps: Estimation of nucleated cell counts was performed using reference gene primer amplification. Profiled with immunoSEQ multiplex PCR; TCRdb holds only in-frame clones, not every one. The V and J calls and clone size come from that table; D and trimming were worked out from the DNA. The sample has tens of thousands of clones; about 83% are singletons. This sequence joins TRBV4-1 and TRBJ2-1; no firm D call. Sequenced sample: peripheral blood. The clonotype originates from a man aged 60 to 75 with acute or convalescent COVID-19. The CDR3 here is CASSQMALYNEQFF. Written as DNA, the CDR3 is TGCGCCAGCAGCCAAATGGCCCTGTACAATGAGCAGTTCTTC.